The T cell receptor beta chain under discussion was sequenced for a study of technical replicates of blood from several donors. Libraries were prepared by immunoSEQ multiplex PCR; TCRdb keeps only in-frame clonotypes and omits some of them. Of 80,000 or so clones listed, more than 95% are singletons. Germline loops: CDR1 SGHNT, CDR2 YYREEE (reference sequence). The CDR3 spans 16 residues. After removal of 4 bases from V and 3 bases from J, the junction contained 9 bases not matched to a gene. The chain joins TRBV5-4 to TRBJ2-1; 8 positions agree with TRBD2. The receptor comes from a human donor in good health. What was sequenced was T cells isolated from PBMCs. The CDR3 reads CASSSQREFFYNEQFF. CDR3 nucleotide sequence: TGTGCCAGCAGCAGTCAGCGGGAGTTCTTCTACAATGAGCAGTTCTTC.